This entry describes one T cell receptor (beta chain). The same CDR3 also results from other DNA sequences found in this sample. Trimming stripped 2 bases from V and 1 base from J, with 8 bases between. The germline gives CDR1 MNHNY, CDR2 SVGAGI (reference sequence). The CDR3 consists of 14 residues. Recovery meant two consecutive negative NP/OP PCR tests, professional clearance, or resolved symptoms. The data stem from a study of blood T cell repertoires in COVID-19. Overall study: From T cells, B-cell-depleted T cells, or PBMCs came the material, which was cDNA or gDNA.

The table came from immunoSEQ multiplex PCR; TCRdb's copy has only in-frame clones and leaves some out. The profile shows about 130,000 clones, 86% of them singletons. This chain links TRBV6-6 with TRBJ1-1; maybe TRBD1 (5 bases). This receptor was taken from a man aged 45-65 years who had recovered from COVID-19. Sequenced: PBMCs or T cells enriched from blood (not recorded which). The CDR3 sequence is CASSYRGANTEAFF. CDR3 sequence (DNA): TGTGCCAGCAGTTACAGGGGTGCGAACACTGAAGCTTTCTTT.